The entry below describes one TCR beta chain. The target of this receptor is not known. No clone much larger than this one lies a single base away; base qualities are absent. The data were taken from a study of blood T cells in healthy people across ages (dated by TCRdb to about 2015). About the study as a whole: In model experiments, roughly one uniquely barcoded TCR beta cDNA molecule per two T cells was captured by template switching. Using deep sequencing normalized with unique cDNA molecular identifiers, the study measured how TCR beta repertoire diversity changes with age. To avoid experimental bias, donors of different ages were spread randomly across the sequencing lanes. Two additional independent replicas of 1 million unique cDNA reads from the same blood draw were analyzed for two donors (one aged 18 to 30 and one aged 80 or older). Four age groups were formed from the donors: young (average approximately 15 years), middle-aged (approximately 41), aged (approximately 60) and long-lived (roughly 81). General conclusions and limits of the study: Conclusive comparison of naive and antigen-experienced compartments was prevented by the profiling of bulk unsorted PBMCs. Estimates of total diversity based on one million sequenced T cells were regarded as lower bounds and as underestimates. Donor CMV infection status was unknown, potentially confounding age-related changes in expanded clonotypes. Observed TCR beta diversity per million T cells fell roughly linearly with age, and a significant reduction was already apparent by age roughly 40. There was a strong correlation between observed TCR beta diversity and the percentage of naive T cells measured by flow cytometry. Compared with the aged group, the long-lived group had more naive CD4+ T cells, fewer expanded clones and increased TCR diversity, suggesting age selection.

For CDR1 and CDR2, the germline V gene (reference sequence) lists SEHNR and FQNEAQ. A distance of 12 bases separates the germline ends of V and J, which lose 5 bases and 5 bases respectively. The CDR3, cysteine through phenylalanine, is 14 amino acids long. CDR3 DNA is the only sequence kept; it has 42 bases, read in frame from the first base. Donors were 39 systemically healthy Caucasian individuals from Russia aged roughly 6 to 90 years. Each donor gave approximately 9.4 milliliters of peripheral blood, drawn into EDTA-treated Vacutainer tubes. PBMCs were isolated by Ficoll-Paque density-gradient centrifugation, with at least 6.5 million obtained per sample. Trizol reagent was used to extract total RNA from PBMCs, with at least 5.5 micrograms per sample. For every donor, flow cytometry on a PBMC aliquot measured the percentage of naive CD45RAhigh/CD27high T cells. Libraries were constructed by 5' RACE. TCRdb names Illumina HiSeq 2500 as the instrument used. A second roughly 7 to 12 cycle PCR used a sample-barcoded 5' primer and a J-beta primer mix. A template-switch 5' adaptor carrying 12 random nucleotides introduced a unique molecular identifier onto each TCR beta cDNA molecule. Each sample yielded at least 3 million CDR3-containing paired-end reads. First-strand cDNA was synthesized from all RNA with the Mint cDNA synthesis kit, primed by a TRBC-specific oligonucleotide. All cDNA was treated with uracil-DNA glycosylase and then went through a first 18-cycle PCR with the universal primers M1SS and BC2_uni_R. For the original study's pipeline: For normalization, 1 million high-quality reads, each with a distinct molecular identifier, were randomly selected from each sample. Reads with shared molecular identifiers were discarded instead of being binned into consensus sequences. MiTCR, set to a Q25 quality threshold and the strictest error-elimination algorithm, was used for CDR3 identification, clonotype clustering and error correction. Lower-bound total TCR beta diversity was estimated with a nonparametric unseen species model using Euler transformation. TCRdb ran its own pipeline on the public reads, namely fastp trimming at Q25 and MiXCR clone calling, and kept in-frame beta chains. Each entry merges the rows of one CDR3 protein and shows their most common DNA and genes. The V and J calls, along with clone size, are taken from TCRdb and not from the paper's own processing. The sample data list fewer than 700,000 distinct CDR3 sequences, and around 48% of these were observed just once. The ten largest clones take up roughly 25% of the sample.

Recombination linked TRBV7-9 to TRBJ1-4; a weak D assignment points to TRBD1 (5 bases agree). The sequenced material came from blood. This TCR derives from an elderly man in good health. The sequenced DNA: TGTGCCAGCAGCACCGACAGAGAAAATGAAAAACTGTTTTTT. Protein translation: CASSTDRENEKLFF.